This passage covers 2 T cell receptor beta chains from one sample sequenced in a study of T cell responses to AZD1222 COVID-19 vaccine. The repertoire was sequenced with immunoSEQ multiplex PCR; TCRdb's copy has only in-frame clones and lacks some. The sample has 150,000 to 200,000 clones, 91% seen once. The sequences come from peripheral blood, collected on day 0 of AZD1222 vaccination. The receptors stem from an adult in good health.

The chain has TRBV9 and TRBJ2-2; 7 bases line up with TRBD1. V trimming: 0 bases; J trimming: 4 bases; junction bases outside the gene matches: 6. The germline gives CDR1 SGDLS, CDR2 YYNGEE. The CDR3 length is 16 residues. The CDR3 is CASSVGGQSGTGELFF. Here the CDR3 DNA reads TGTGCCAGCAGCGTAGGGGGACAGAGTGGCACCGGGGAGCTGTTTTTT. Full variable domain (outside the CDR3, taken from reference TRBV9 and TRBJ2-2): DSGVTQTPKHLITATGQRVTLRCSPRSGDLSVYWYQQSLDQGLQFLIQYYNGEERAKGNILERFSAQQFPDLHSELNLSSLELGDSALYFCASSVGGQSGTGELFFGEGSRLTVL.

This rearrangement joins TRBV14 to TRBJ1-1; no reliable D call. Germline V gives CDR1 SGHDN, CDR2 FVKESK. The V and J ends lost 3 bases and 1 base respectively, with 12 bases between them. The CDR3 has 15 residues. The CDR3 DNA is TGTGCCAGCAGCCAGAAGATTGACCGGAACACTGAAGCTTTCTTT. Protein product: CASSQKIDRNTEAFF.